A single sample gave rise to the 12 T cell receptor beta chains below, sequenced in a study of sequential checkpoint blockade in melanoma. The protocol was immunoSEQ multiplex PCR, while the TCRdb copy is restricted to in-frame clones and leaves out a portion. The sample includes tens of thousands of clones, around nine tenths of them seen just once. The treatment denotes: randomized to nivolumab then ipilimumab (arm A) or the reverse (arm B). Material: CD8+ T cells sorted from blood (inferred from file names), obtained from a patient given nivolumab and ipilimumab in sequence. The receptors here all came from a human donor with melanoma.

V usage is TRBV4-3 and J usage is TRBJ1-4; 8 positions match TRBD1. The CDR3 runs to 18 residues. The V gene end was trimmed by 1 base and the J gene end by 6 bases; junction bases not matched to a gene: 13. Germline values: CDR1 LGHNA, CDR2 YSLEER. The CDR3 sequence: CASSQARGGVTGDEKLFF. CDR3 coding DNA: TGCGCCAGCAGCCAAGCACGAGGAGGGGTGACAGGGGATGAAAAACTGTTTTTT.

The chain couples TRBV29-1 to TRBJ2-5; 10 bases fit TRBD2. Germline V gene lookup returns CDR1 SQVTM and CDR2 ANQGSEA. The V segment lost 4 bases and the J segment 3 bases; nucleotides outside the gene matches: 11. The CDR3 has 16 amino acids. CDR3 DNA: TGCAGCGTTGGGGTGAGGGAGCGGGAGGGGAAAGAGACCCAGTACTTC. Protein product: CSVGVREREGKETQYF. Full variable domain (remainder filled in from reference TRBV29-1 and TRBJ2-5): SAVISQKPSRDICQRGTSLTIQCQVDSQVTMMFWYRQQPGQSLTLIATANQGSEATYESGFVIDKFPISRPNLTFSTLTVSNMSPEDSSIYLCSVGVREREGKETQYFGPGTRLLVL.

This sequence joins TRBV11-3 and TRBJ1-4; a weak D match, TRBD1 (6 bases). CDR1 and CDR2 (germline): SGHNT, YENEEA. This CDR3 is built from 14 residues. Trimming removed 1 base from V and 8 bases from J, with 11 bases in between. DNA for the CDR3: TGTGCCAGCAGCTTAGGACAGGCGGAAGAAAAACTGTTTTTT. Its protein is CASSLGQAEEKLFF.

The chain employs TRBV29-1 and TRBJ1-1; 10 positions match TRBD1. CDR1 and CDR2 from the germline V gene are SQVTM and ANQGSEA. The CDR3 consists of 16 residues. Trimming at V came to 6 bases and at J to 3 bases, leaving 13 bases not matched to a gene. CDR3 sequence reads: CSVKAPGQGSYTEAFF. The CDR3 region has the DNA TGCAGCGTCAAAGCTCCGGGACAGGGGTCTTACACTGAAGCTTTCTTT.

This sequence joins TRBV29-1 and TRBJ1-1; 11 bases are a match to TRBD1. Germline CDR1 SQVTM, CDR2 ANQGSEA. Losses at the gene ends were 3 bases for V and 4 bases for J; bases not matched to a gene: 4. There are 14 residues in the CDR3. Here the CDR3 DNA reads TGCAGCGTTGAGTCCGGGACAGGGGGCACTGAAGCTTTCTTT. This encodes CSVESGTGGTEAFF.

The rearrangement joins TRBV11-2 to TRBJ2-7; D is undetermined. The V gene's germline CDR1 is SGHAT and CDR2 FQNNGV. The CDR3 spans 12 residues. V was shortened by 2 bases and J by 3 bases, with 5 bases between the two germline ends. The CDR3 sequence: CASSLIHYEQYF. The CDR3 bases are TGTGCCAGCAGCTTAATTCACTACGAGCAGTACTTC.

The V and J genes are TRBV19 and TRBJ2-7; 11 bases fit TRBD2. CDR1 and CDR2 from the germline V gene are LNHDA and SQIVND (reference sequence). V trimming: 8 bases; J trimming: 1 base; junction bases outside the gene matches: 1. CDR3 length equals 13 residues. CDR3 in DNA: TGTGCCAGTGGACTAGCGGGTTCCTACGAGCAGTACTTC. The encoded protein is CASGLAGSYEQYF.

This clone showed up just once. The V and J genes are TRBV6-5 and TRBJ2-2; the match to TRBD2 covers 7 bases. Germline values: CDR1 MNHEY, CDR2 SVGAGI. The CDR3 extends over 16 amino acids. Trimming at V came to 0 bases and at J to 7 bases, leaving 8 bases not matched to a gene. CDR3 coding DNA: TGTGCCAGCAGTTACTCCTCCGGGAGGAGTGTCGGGGAGCTGTTTTTT. It is translated as CASSYSSGRSVGELFF.

V usage is TRBV6-5 and J usage is TRBJ1-5; perhaps TRBD1 as D (6 bases). The CDR3 is made up of 14 amino acids. Trimming cost V 0 bases and J 4 bases, with 7 bases left between them. The germline V gene has CDR1 MNHEY and CDR2 SVGAGI. CDR3 residues: CASSYSGQNQPQHF. The DNA for the CDR3 is TGTGCCAGCAGTTACTCTGGACAGAATCAGCCCCAGCATTTT.

The chain links TRBV11-1 to TRBJ2-3; TRBD2 matches at 8 bases. With V trimmed by 3 bases and J by 6 bases, 11 bases remained unmatched. This CDR3 region has 16 residues. Germline CDR1 and CDR2: SGHAT and FQDESV (reference sequence). The CDR3 DNA sequence: TGTGCCAGCAGCTTCCCACTAGCGGCTGAGGGGGATACGCAGTATTTT. It yields the protein CASSFPLAAEGDTQYF.

This chain joins TRBV7-3 and TRBJ1-2; D perhaps matches TRBD1 (5 bases). V was cut by 5 bases and J by 8 bases, with 15 bases left in between. Germline V gives CDR1 SGHTA, CDR2 FQGTGA. This CDR3 spans 13 amino acids. In DNA form, the CDR3 reads TGTGCCAGCAGCCCTAACCAGGGTGGAGGCTACACCTTC. This sequence encodes CASSPNQGGGYTF.

This clone was recorded only once. This chain links TRBV6-5 with TRBJ2-5; TRBD1 agrees at 11 bases. Germline loops: CDR1 MNHEY, CDR2 SVGAGI. CDR3 length: 15 amino acids. V lost 1 base, J lost 4 bases, and 2 bases stayed unmatched. CDR3 sequence reads: CASSYFGQGAETQYF. Written as DNA, the CDR3 is TGTGCCAGCAGTTACTTCGGACAGGGGGCAGAGACCCAGTACTTC.